Below are 19 T cell receptor beta chains sequenced from a single sample in a study of vaccination and CD4 T cells after COVID-19. Oncomine TCR Beta short-read sequencing was applied to DNA from cultured CD4+ T cells. TCRdb redid the calling of the PCR reads with MiXCR, one entry per CDR3 protein. The table has approximately 15,000 distinct CDR3 sequences, 51% seen once. For these receptors, no antigen is known. Treatment in this sample: approximately 10-day PBMC culture with coronavirus spike peptide pools or control peptides (ViraFEST assay). Sample: CD4+ T cells from blood, cultured in vitro. The receptors originated from a human donor who had recovered from COVID-19.

This rearrangement joins TRBV7-6 to TRBJ1-1; D might be TRBD1 (5 bases). Germline lookup yields CDR1 SGHVS and CDR2 FNYEAQ. Trimming removed 3 bases from V and 5 bases from J, with 10 bases in between. There are 13 residues in the CDR3. CDR3 residues: CASSLQWGTEAFF. The CDR3 DNA follows: TGTGCCAGCAGCTTGCAGTGGGGGACTGAAGCTTTCTTT. Full variable domain (missing parts from reference TRBV7-6 and TRBJ1-1): GAGVSQSPRYKVTKRGQDVALRCDPISGHVSLYWYRQALGQGPEFLTYFNYEAQQDKSGLPNDRFSAERPEGSISTLTIQRTEQRDSAMYRCASSLQWGTEAFFGQGTRLTVV.

This clonotype was seen more than once but under ten times. The chain joins TRBV27 to TRBJ1-6; D remains ambiguous. The CDR3 runs 15 residues. Germline CDR1 is MNHEY and CDR2 is SMNVEV (reference sequence). The V end was cut by 6 bases, the J end by 2 bases, with 11 bases between. CDR3 DNA: TGTGCCAGCAGGTCTAAAGGAGCCTATAATTCACCCCTCCACTTT. Translation gives CASRSKGAYNSPLHF.

This clonotype appeared once. CDR3 DNA sequence: TGCAGCGTTGACTGGGATCAAGAGACCCAGTACTTC. As protein: CSVDWDQETQYF. The gene calls are TRBV29-1 and TRBJ2-5; D unresolved. The V and J ends lost 3 bases and 2 bases respectively, with 7 bases between them. The germline V gene has CDR1 SQVTM and CDR2 ANQGSEA. The CDR3 loop spans 12 amino acids.

The V and J genes are TRBV6-2 or TRBV6-3 and TRBJ2-5, with 14 nucleotides matching TRBD2. Trimming at V came to 5 bases and at J to 5 bases, leaving 16 bases not matched to a gene. The CDR3 is 19 residues long. Germline V CDR1 and CDR2: MNHEY, SVGEGT. The CDR3, as DNA: TGTGCCAGCAGTAAAATGACGCCGGGACTAGCGGGAGTCGGTGAGACCCAGTACTTC. Protein product: CASSKMTPGLAGVGETQYF.

This clonotype has a handful of counts. This chain connects TRBV19 to TRBJ1-2; no clear D gene. The CDR3 has 14 amino acids. Germline CDR1 is LNHDA and CDR2 is SQIVND (reference sequence). Deletions cut 0 bases from V and 8 bases from J, with 13 bases between. The CDR3 DNA reads TGTGCCAGTAGTATAGAATCGTCTAGCTACGGCTACACCTTC. It encodes CASSIESSSYGYTF.

This clonotype has a handful of counts. This rearrangement joins TRBV6-5 to TRBJ2-7; TRBD2 aligns across 7 bases. Trimming at V came to 2 bases and at J to 3 bases, leaving 7 bases not matched to a gene. The CDR3 runs to 15 residues. Per the germline V gene, CDR1 is MNHEY and CDR2 is SVGAGI. CDR3 coding DNA: TGTGCCAGCAGTTACGGTGACAAGCGGGGCTACGAGCAGTACTTC. Its protein product is CASSYGDKRGYEQYF.

This clonotype turned up a few times. The V gene is TRBV20-1, the J gene TRBJ2-3, with TRBD2 matching over 13 bases. This CDR3 contains 15 residues. The germline gives CDR1 DFQATT, CDR2 SNEGSKA (reference sequence). V was pared by 3 bases and J by 5 bases, with 5 bases of the junction left unmatched. The CDR3 DNA is TGCAGTGCTAGGACTAGCGGGGGGCGGAGAGATACGCAGTATTTT. As protein: CSARTSGGRRDTQYF.

The chain employs TRBV20-1 and TRBJ1-6; D gene unclear. The CDR3 extends over 15 amino acids. The germline V and J ends were trimmed by 3 bases and 4 bases, with 13 bases remaining between them. From germline, CDR1 is DFQATT and CDR2 SNEGSKA (reference sequence). The CDR3: CSASPGETYNSPLHF. Here the CDR3 DNA reads TGCAGTGCTAGTCCTGGAGAGACTTATAATTCACCCCTCCACTTT.

In its sample, this clonotype ranks as large (0.1 to 1%). This chain connects TRBV4-3 to TRBJ2-2, with 8 bases that match TRBD2. V lost 4 bases to trimming and J lost 2 bases; unmatched junction nucleotides: 3. This CDR3 is built from 15 residues. Germline lookup yields CDR1 LGHNA and CDR2 YSLEER. Here the CDR3 DNA reads TGCGCCAGCAGCCGCGGACTAGCTAACACCGGGGAGCTGTTTTTT. It translates to CASSRGLANTGELFF.

The chain employs TRBV30 and TRBJ1-3; no clear D gene. V lost 4 bases and J lost 0, with 4 bases in between. The CDR3 contains 12 residues. The germline CDR1 and CDR2 sequences are GTSNPN and SVGIG (reference sequence). CDR3 in amino acids: CAWKSSGNTIYF. CDR3 nucleotide sequence: TGTGCCTGGAAGAGCTCTGGAAACACCATATATTTT.

This chain uses TRBV10-3 with TRBJ2-7, with D perhaps given as TRBD1 or TRBD2 (5 bases each). This CDR3 spans 14 amino acids. V dropped 6 bases and J dropped 2 bases, with 14 bases sitting between them. Germline V lookup: CDR1 ENHRY, CDR2 SYGVKD. This CDR3 is CAIRGTASTYEQYF. In nucleotides, the CDR3 is TGTGCCATCAGGGGGACCGCCTCCACCTACGAGCAGTACTTC.

This clonotype has only a few counts. V is TRBV4-3 and J is TRBJ1-1, with 7 bases aligning to TRBD1. V lost 5 bases to trimming and J lost 3 bases; unmatched junction nucleotides: 6. The CDR3 consists of 14 residues. Germline CDR1 reads LGHNA; CDR2 reads YSLEER. Written as DNA, the CDR3 is TGCGCCAGCAGCGCCCGGGACAGATACACTGAAGCTTTCTTT. Amino acids: CASSARDRYTEAFF.

The chain combines TRBV5-4 with TRBJ1-6, with 9 bases identical to TRBD1. In germline, CDR1 is SGHNT, CDR2 YYREEE (reference sequence). The length of the CDR3 is 16 residues. Trimming cost V 1 base and J 4 bases; bases outside gene matches: 3. The CDR3 reads CASSLSDRGYNSPLHF. The CDR3 region has the DNA TGTGCCAGCAGCTTGAGCGACAGGGGGTATAATTCACCCCTCCACTTT.

This chain uses TRBV20-1 with TRBJ1-5; D is undetermined. V dropped 3 bases and J dropped 6 bases, with 9 bases sitting between them. The germline CDR1 and CDR2 sequences are DFQATT and SNEGSKA (reference sequence). The CDR3 extends over 12 amino acids. The CDR3 spells CSASLGSQPQHF. CDR3 sequence (DNA): TGCAGTGCTAGTTTAGGGAGTCAGCCCCAGCATTTT.

This clonotype has a handful of counts. This chain connects TRBV6-5 to TRBJ1-1, with D uncertain. The CDR3 length is 14 residues. The germline V gene has CDR1 MNHEY and CDR2 SVGAGI. With 0 bases removed from V and 1 base from J, the gap between germline ends came to 6 bases. CDR3 protein: CASSYSPRNTEAFF. CDR3 bases: TGTGCCAGCAGTTACTCCCCAAGGAACACTGAAGCTTTCTTT.

This clonotype appeared a few times. The junction departs from the called germline gene at one end, perhaps through a read error. This chain joins TRBV30 and TRBJ1-2; D not resolved. The CDR3 spans 14 residues. Germline CDR1 reads GTSNPN; CDR2 reads SVGIG (reference sequence). CDR3 residues: CAWSVGQGNYGYTF. CDR3 DNA: TGTGCCTGGAGTGTAGGGCAAGGAAACTACGGCTACACCTTC. The variable domain in full, completed from reference TRBV30 and TRBJ1-2, reads SQTIHQWPATLVQPVGSPLSLECTVEGTSNPNLYWYRQAAGRGLQLLFYSVGIGQISSEVPQNLSASRPQDRQFILSSKKLLLSDSGFYLCAWSVGQGNYGYTFGSGTRLTVV.

The CDR3 region has the DNA TGCAGTGCTAGAGTAAACGGGGACAAAAAGGGAGAGACCCAGTACTTC. It codes for CSARVNGDKKGETQYF. The chain combines TRBV20-1 with TRBJ2-5; D might be TRBD1 (6 bases). Trimming pared 1 base from V and 4 bases from J, leaving 19 bases between. The V gene's germline CDR1 is DFQATT and CDR2 SNEGSKA (reference sequence). The CDR3 contains 16 residues.

This clonotype was picked up a small number of times. The chain couples TRBV4-1 to TRBJ1-5; TRBD1 matches 8 bases. The CDR3 consists of 17 residues. Trimming removed 0 bases from V and 5 bases from J; junction bases left unmatched: 9. The germline V gene has CDR1 MGHRA and CDR2 YSYEKL. The CDR3 bases are TGCGCCAGCAGCCAAGATCGTGGTCGGACAGGGTATCAGCCCCAGCATTTT. Protein: CASSQDRGRTGYQPQHF.

V and J are TRBV24-1 and TRBJ2-1; D is possibly TRBD2 (7 bases). The CDR3 sequence is 14 residues long. Germline CDR1 reads KGHDR; CDR2 reads SFDVKD. The germline V and J ends were trimmed by 7 bases and 3 bases, with 12 bases remaining between them. CDR3 protein: CATSRGDNYNEQFF. In DNA, the CDR3 is TGTGCCACCAGCCGGGGGGACAACTACAATGAGCAGTTCTTC.